This record looks at one T cell receptor (beta chain) sequence and its context. Its antigen is unknown. Base qualities are not provided; no much larger clone lies one nucleotide away. This sample is part of a study of T cell responses to AZD1222 COVID-19 vaccine (dated by TCRdb to 2020 to 2022). Describing the broader study: A total of 230 to 250 trial participants underwent TCR sequencing, of whom around 210 had received two doses of AZD1222 and some 26 had received two doses of the MenACWY control vaccine. Trial participants were enrolled into age subgroups of 18-55, 56-69 and 70-plus years, which contained 148, 28 and 57 TCR-sequenced participants, respectively. The paper as a whole reports these results and caveats: Vaccine-associated CD4 TCRs spanned the whole spike protein, with dominant responses in regions 160-218 and 743-854. Spike-specific TCR breadth and depth rose significantly after two AZD1222 doses compared with day 0 and with MenACWY recipients. Because no day 14 peak-response samples were available, the repertoires could be characterized only after the peak T cell response. The 56-69-year group was small, and its depth increase did not reach significance, likely because of low power. Participants were mostly white British and included more females than males, and it was suggested by the authors that clonal diversity may have been underestimated. Reportedly, almost half of the unique spike-specific TCRs recognized epitopes lying outside the regions that are mutated in the B.1.351 and B.1.1.7 variants. Conclusions about previously exposed vaccinees are limited because only six or seven AZD1222 recipients were SARS-CoV-2 seropositive at baseline.

This specimen's time point label, per the study, means: about 28 days (+/-7) after the second vaccine dose. AZD1222 recipients given second doses at about 4 weeks or at about 12 weeks were pooled, since spike-specific TCR depth and breadth were not found to differ between the two schedules. Vaccinee samples were obtained from the UK trials COV001 and COV002, which included a single-blind randomized controlled phase 2/3 trial of AZD1222 (ChAdOx1 nCoV-19) in healthy adults. Trial participant PBMC samples were collected at day 0 and day 28 after the second dose for TCRbeta chain sequencing. The CDR3 regions of human TCRbeta chains were subjected to immunosequencing. The paper's data handling went like this. TCRs in the repertoires were matched against a reference library of SARS-CoV-2-specific TCRs that had been generated with the MIRA antigen-specificity platform. Breadth was defined as the fraction of unique TCRs that were SARS-CoV-2-associated. Depth was defined as the fraction of total T cells that were SARS-CoV-2-associated. Each spike-specific TCR was assigned to its reactive spike region and to a CD4 or CD8 class using the MIRA data. Log10-transformed breadth and depth values were compared by one-way ANOVA with Sidak's multiple comparisons tests. This immuneACCESS table, as held by TCRdb, lists in-frame sequences with V and J called but not all clones. Of the missing ones, under half trace to an unresolved V gene in checked studies; the others have no known cause. The DNA was the basis for D and trimming; V, J and clone size are from that table. This sample comprises 150,000 or so clones, about nine tenths of them detected only once. The ten largest account for roughly 3.8% of the sample.

The input for sequencing was peripheral blood, taken 28 days after the second AZD1222 dose. This clonotype was obtained from an adult who received the AZD1222 COVID-19 vaccine.

CDR3 loop: CASSPAGGGEEKLFF. In nucleotide form, the sequence is TGTGCCAGCTCACCAGCCGGGGGAGGAGAAGAAAAACTGTTTTTT. Recombination linked TRBV18 to TRBJ1-4, with a weak D call of TRBD1 (5 bases match). The CDR3 sequence holds 15 residues, the cysteine and phenylalanine included. Only CDR3 DNA is held: 45 bases, read in frame from base 1. The germline V gene specifies KGHSH as CDR1 and LQKENI as CDR2. V sheds 2 bases and J sheds 8 bases, leaving 15 bases between their ends.